This T cell receptor (beta chain) was obtained from a study of blood T cell repertoires in COVID-19. Study background: Collection of acute and convalescent COVID-19 samples took place in the United States, Italy and Spain.

Original handling: By means of reference gene primer amplification, nucleated cell counts were estimated. Only in-frame clones appear in the TCRdb table, and some are missing; sequencing was by immunoSEQ multiplex PCR. V, J and clone size derive from that table, while D and trimming were established from the DNA sequence. The sample has hundreds of thousands of clones; about 83% are singletons. This TCR was sampled from a woman aged 50 to 60 with acute or convalescent COVID-19. The sequenced material came from peripheral blood.

CDR3 amino acids: CASRRAGTGGVQQYF. Here the CDR3 DNA reads TGTGCCAGTAGGCGCGCCGGGACAGGGGGCGTCCAGCAGTACTTC. This chain links TRBV19 with TRBJ2-7, with TRBD1 identical over 12 bases. From germline, CDR1 is LNHDA and CDR2 SQIVND (reference sequence). CDR3 size: 15 residues. J lost 8 bases, V lost 6 bases, and 11 bases had no gene match.